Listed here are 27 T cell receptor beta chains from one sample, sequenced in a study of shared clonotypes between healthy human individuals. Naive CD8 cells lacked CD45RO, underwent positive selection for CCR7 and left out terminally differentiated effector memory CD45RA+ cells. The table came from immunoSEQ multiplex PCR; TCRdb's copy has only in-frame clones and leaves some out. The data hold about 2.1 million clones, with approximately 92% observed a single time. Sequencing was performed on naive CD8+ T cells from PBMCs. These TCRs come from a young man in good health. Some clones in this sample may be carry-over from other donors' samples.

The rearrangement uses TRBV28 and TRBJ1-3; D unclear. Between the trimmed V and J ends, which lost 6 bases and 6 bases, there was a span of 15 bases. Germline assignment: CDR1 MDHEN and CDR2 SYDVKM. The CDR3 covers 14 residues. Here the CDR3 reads CASSLGISANTIYF. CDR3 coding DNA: TGTGCCAGCAGCCTAGGGATTTCCGCAAACACCATATATTTT.

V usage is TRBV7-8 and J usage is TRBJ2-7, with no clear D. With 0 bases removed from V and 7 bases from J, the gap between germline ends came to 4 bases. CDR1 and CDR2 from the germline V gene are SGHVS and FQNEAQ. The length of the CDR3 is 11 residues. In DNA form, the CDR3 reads TGTGCCAGCAGCTTAGCGAATGAGCAGTACTTC. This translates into CASSLANEQYF.

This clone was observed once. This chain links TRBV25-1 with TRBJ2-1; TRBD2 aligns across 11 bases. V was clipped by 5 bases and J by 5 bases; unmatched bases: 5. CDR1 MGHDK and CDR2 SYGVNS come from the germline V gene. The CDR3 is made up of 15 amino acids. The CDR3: CASSTSSGRDNEQFF. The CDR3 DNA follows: TGTGCCAGCAGTACTAGTAGCGGGAGGGACAATGAGCAGTTCTTC.

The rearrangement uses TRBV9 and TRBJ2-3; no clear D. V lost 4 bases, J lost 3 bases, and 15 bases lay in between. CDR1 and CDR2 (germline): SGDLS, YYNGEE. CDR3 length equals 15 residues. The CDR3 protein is CASSRLLMVTDTQYF. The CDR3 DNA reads TGTGCCAGCAGCCGCCTTCTGATGGTTACAGATACGCAGTATTTT.

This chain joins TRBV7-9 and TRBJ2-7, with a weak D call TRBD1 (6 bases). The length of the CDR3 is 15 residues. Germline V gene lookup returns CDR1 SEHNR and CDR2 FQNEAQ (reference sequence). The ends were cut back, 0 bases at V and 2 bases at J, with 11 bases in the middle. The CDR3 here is CASSLAGTTPYEQYF. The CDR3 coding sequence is TGTGCCAGCAGCTTAGCCGGGACAACTCCCTACGAGCAGTACTTC.

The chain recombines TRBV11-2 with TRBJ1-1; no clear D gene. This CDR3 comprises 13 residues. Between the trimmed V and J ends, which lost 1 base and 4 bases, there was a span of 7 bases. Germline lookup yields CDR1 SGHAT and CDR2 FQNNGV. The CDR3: CASSLAAGTEAFF. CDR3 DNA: TGTGCCAGCAGCTTAGCAGCCGGCACTGAAGCTTTCTTT. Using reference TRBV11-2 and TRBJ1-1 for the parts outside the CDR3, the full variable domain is EAGVAQSPRYKIIEKRQSVAFWCNPISGHATLYWYQQILGQGPKLLIQFQNNGVVDDSQLPKDRFSAERLKGVDSTLKIQPAKLEDSAVYLCASSLAAGTEAFFGQGTRLTVV.

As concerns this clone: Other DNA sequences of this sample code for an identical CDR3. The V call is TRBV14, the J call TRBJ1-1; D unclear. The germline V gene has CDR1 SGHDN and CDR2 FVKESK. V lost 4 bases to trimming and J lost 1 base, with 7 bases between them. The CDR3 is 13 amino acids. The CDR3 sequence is CASSPWGNTEAFF. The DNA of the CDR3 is TGTGCCAGCAGCCCCTGGGGGAACACTGAAGCTTTCTTT.

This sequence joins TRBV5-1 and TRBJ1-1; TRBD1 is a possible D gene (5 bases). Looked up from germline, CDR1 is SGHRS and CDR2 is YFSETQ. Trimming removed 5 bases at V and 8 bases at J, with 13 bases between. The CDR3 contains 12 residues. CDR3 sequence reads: CASRVEGTEAFF. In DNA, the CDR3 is TGCGCCAGCAGGGTAGAGGGGACGGAAGCTTTCTTT.

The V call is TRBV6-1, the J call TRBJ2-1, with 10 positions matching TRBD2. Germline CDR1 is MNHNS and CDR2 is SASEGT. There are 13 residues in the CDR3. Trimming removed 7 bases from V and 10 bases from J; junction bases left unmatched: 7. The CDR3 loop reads CASKSGRAREQFF. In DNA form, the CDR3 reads TGTGCCAGCAAGAGCGGGAGGGCCCGGGAGCAGTTCTTC.

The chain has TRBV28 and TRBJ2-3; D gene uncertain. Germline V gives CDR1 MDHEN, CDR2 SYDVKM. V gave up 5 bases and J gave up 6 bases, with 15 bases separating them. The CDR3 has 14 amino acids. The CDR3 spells CASSSPDGWDTQYF. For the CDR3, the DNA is TGTGCCAGCAGTAGCCCGGACGGGTGGGATACGCAGTATTTT. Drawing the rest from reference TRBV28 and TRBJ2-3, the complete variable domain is DVKVTQSSRYLVKRTGEKVFLECVQDMDHENMFWYRQDPGLGLRLIYFSYDVKMKEKGDIPEGYSVSREKKERFSLILESASTNQTSMYLCASSSPDGWDTQYFGPGTRLTVL.

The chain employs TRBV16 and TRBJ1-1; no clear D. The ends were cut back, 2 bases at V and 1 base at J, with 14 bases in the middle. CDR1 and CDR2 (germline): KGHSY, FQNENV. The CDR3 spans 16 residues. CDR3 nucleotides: TGTGCCAGCAGCCAAGAGGCAGCGCTCTCGAACACTGAAGCTTTCTTT. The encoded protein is CASSQEAALSNTEAFF.

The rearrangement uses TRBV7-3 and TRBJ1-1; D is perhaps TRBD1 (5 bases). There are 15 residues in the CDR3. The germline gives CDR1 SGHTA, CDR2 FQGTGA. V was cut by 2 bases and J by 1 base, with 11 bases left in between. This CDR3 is CASSLFGGRNTEAFF. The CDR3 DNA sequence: TGTGCCAGCAGCTTATTTGGGGGAAGGAACACTGAAGCTTTCTTT. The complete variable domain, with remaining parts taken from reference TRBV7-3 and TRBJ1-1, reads GAGVSQTPSNKVTEKGKYVELRCDPISGHTALYWYRQSLGQGPEFLIYFQGTGAADDSGLPNDRFFAVRPEGSVSTLKIQRTERGDSAVYLCASSLFGGRNTEAFFGQGTRLTVV.

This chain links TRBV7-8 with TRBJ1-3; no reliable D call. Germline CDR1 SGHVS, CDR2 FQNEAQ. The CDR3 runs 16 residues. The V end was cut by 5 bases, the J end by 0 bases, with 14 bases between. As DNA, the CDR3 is TGTGCCAGCAGCGAAGATTCGGCGTACTCTGGAAACACCATATATTTT. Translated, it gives CASSEDSAYSGNTIYF.

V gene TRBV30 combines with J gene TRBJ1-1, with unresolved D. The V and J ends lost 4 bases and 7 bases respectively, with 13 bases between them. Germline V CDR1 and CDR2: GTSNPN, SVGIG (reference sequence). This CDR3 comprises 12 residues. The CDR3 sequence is CAWIRRGSEAFF. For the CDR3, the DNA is TGTGCCTGGATACGGCGAGGGAGTGAAGCTTTCTTT.

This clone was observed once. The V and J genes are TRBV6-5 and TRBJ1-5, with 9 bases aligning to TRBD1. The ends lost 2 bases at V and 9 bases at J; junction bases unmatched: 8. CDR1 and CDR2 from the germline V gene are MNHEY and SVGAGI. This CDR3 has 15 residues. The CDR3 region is CASSYTGTGRTPQHF. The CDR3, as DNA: TGTGCCAGCAGTTACACCGGGACAGGGAGGACGCCCCAGCATTTT.

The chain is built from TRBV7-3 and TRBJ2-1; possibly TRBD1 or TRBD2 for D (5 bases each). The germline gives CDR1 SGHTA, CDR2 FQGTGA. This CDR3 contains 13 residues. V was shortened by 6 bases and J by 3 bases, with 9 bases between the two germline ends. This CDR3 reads CASREGNYNEQFF. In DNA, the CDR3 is TGTGCCAGCAGAGAGGGGAACTACAATGAGCAGTTCTTC.

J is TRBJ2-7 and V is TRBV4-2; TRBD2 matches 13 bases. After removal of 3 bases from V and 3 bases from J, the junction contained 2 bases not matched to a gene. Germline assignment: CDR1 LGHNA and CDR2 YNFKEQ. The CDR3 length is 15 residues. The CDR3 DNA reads TGTGCCAGCAGCCAGCGACTAGCGGGAGGCTACGAGCAGTACTTC. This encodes CASSQRLAGGYEQYF.

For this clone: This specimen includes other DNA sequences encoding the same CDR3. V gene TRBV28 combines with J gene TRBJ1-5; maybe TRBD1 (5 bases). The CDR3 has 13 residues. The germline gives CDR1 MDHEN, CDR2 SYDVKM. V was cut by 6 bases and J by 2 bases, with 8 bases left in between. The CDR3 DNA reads TGTGCCAGCAGCGGGGGTCGCAATCAGCCCCAGCATTTT. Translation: CASSGGRNQPQHF.

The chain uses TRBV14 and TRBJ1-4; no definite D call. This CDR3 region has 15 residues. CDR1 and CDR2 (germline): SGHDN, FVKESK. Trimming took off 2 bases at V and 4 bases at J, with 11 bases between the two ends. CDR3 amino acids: CASSQPTGFNEKLFF. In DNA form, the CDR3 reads TGTGCCAGCAGCCAACCCACGGGTTTTAATGAAAAACTGTTTTTT.

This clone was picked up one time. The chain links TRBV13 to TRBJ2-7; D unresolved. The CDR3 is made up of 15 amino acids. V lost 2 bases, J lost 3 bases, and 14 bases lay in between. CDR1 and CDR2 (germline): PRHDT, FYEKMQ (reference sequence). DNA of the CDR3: TGTGCCAGCAGCTTAATGGGAACCGCTGGCTACGAGCAGTACTTC. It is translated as CASSLMGTAGYEQYF.

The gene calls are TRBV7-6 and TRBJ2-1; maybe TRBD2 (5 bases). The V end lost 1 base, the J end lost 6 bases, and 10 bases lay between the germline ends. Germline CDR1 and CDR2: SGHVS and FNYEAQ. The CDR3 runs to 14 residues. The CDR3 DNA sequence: TGTGCCAGCAGCTTAGGAGGGAGCGCCAATGAGCAGTTCTTC. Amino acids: CASSLGGSANEQFF.

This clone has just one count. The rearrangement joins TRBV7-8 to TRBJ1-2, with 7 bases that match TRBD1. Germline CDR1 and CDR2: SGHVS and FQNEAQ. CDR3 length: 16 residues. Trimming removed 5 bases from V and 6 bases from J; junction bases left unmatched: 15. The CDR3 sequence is CASSAERQGLNDGYTF. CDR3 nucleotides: TGTGCCAGCAGCGCAGAAAGACAGGGCTTGAACGATGGCTACACCTTC.

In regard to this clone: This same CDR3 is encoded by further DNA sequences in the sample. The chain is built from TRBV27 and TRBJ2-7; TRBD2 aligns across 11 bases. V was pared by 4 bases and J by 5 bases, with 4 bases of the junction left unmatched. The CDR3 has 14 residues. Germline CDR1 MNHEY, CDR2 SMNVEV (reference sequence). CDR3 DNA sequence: TGTGCCAGCAGTTCGGGACTAGCGGTCCACGAGCAGTACTTC. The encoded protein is CASSSGLAVHEQYF.

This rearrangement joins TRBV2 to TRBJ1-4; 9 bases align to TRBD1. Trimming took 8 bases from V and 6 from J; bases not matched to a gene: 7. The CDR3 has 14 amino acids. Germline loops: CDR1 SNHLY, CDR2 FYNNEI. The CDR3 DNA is TGTGCCAGCTACAGGGGGCAGGTGGATGAAAAACTGTTTTTT. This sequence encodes CASYRGQVDEKLFF.

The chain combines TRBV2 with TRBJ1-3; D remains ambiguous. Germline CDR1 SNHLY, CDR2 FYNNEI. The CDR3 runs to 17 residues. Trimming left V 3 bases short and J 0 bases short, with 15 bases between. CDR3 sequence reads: CASSEKTLRPSGNTIYF. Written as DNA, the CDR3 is TGTGCCAGCAGTGAGAAGACCCTTAGACCCTCTGGAAACACCATATATTTT.

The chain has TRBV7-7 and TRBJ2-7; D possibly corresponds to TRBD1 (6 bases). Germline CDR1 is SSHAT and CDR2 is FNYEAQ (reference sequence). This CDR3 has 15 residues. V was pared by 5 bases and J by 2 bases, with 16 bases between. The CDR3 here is CASSPGTGNTYEQYF. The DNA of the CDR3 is TGTGCCAGCAGCCCGGGAACAGGGAACACCTACGAGCAGTACTTC.

CDR3 sequence (DNA): TGCAGCGTTGAAGAACAGGGAGGGACGAACACCGGGGAGCTGTTTTTT. Translating gives CSVEEQGGTNTGELFF. The chain carries TRBV29-1 and TRBJ2-2, with a weak D call TRBD2 (7 bases). V lost 0 bases and J 0 bases, leaving 11 bases between the germline ends. This CDR3 region has 16 residues. Germline V lookup: CDR1 SQVTM, CDR2 ANQGSEA.